Each of the 21 T cell receptor beta chains below was sequenced from the same sample in a study of T cells after yellow fever vaccination. From the 5' RACE reads, TCRdb called clonotypes with MiXCR, one entry per CDR3 protein. Here the sample spans some 600,000 distinct CDR3 sequences, around an eighth being singletons. This sample comprised PBMCs, obtained on the day of the yellow fever booster vaccination. Receptors were obtained from a man aged 25 to 45 who received the YFV17D yellow fever vaccine.

This clonotype was counted between two and nine times. The chain recombines TRBV14 with TRBJ2-5, with D unclear. Germline loops: CDR1 SGHDN, CDR2 FVKESK. V was clipped by 3 bases and J by 3 bases, with 8 bases between them. This CDR3 is built from 13 residues. CDR3 residues: CASSHITKETQYF. The DNA of the CDR3 is TGTGCCAGCAGCCACATCACTAAAGAGACCCAGTACTTC.

The rearrangement joins TRBV5-1 to TRBJ1-2; D call uncertain. This CDR3 comprises 13 residues. With 0 bases removed from V and 6 bases from J, the gap between germline ends came to 9 bases. Germline V lookup: CDR1 SGHRS, CDR2 YFSETQ. CDR3 coding DNA: TGCGCCAGCAGCTTGGATGGCAAGCATGGCTACACCTTC. Translating gives CASSLDGKHGYTF.

This chain uses TRBV15 with TRBJ2-7; the D is unclear. Germline V gene data show CDR1 as LNHNV and CDR2 as YYDKDF (reference sequence). The CDR3 is 21 amino acids. Between the trimmed V and J ends, which lost 1 base and 1 base, there was a span of 29 bases. The CDR3 sequence: CATSRASFFDMVGSGSYEQYF. DNA for the CDR3: TGTGCCACCAGCAGAGCTTCTTTTTTTGACATGGTTGGATCAGGTTCCTACGAGCAGTACTTC.

The rearrangement links TRBV20-1 to TRBJ1-2; D is uncertain. Deletions cut 3 bases from V and 2 bases from J, with 10 bases between. The CDR3 consists of 13 residues. CDR1 DFQATT and CDR2 SNEGSKA come from the germline V gene (reference sequence). CDR3 residues: CSARFSRNYGYTF. The CDR3 DNA reads TGCAGTGCTAGGTTCTCTCGCAACTATGGCTACACCTTC.

In its sample, this clonotype was seen a few times. The chain joins TRBV4-3 to TRBJ1-6, with a tentative D call TRBD1 (6 bases). The CDR3 has 17 amino acids. Trimming took 3 bases from V and 7 from J, leaving 19 bases between them. The V gene's germline CDR1 is LGHNA and CDR2 YSLEER. CDR3 sequence reads: CASSHQLTGFGNSPLHF. As DNA, the CDR3 is TGCGCCAGCAGCCATCAGCTGACAGGATTTGGGAATTCACCCCTCCACTTT.

This clonotype has ten or more counts. This chain uses TRBV10-3 with TRBJ2-3, with 11 bases that match TRBD2. Germline V gene data show CDR1 as ENHRY and CDR2 as SYGVKD. CDR3 size: 15 residues. Germline trimming cut 6 bases from V and 4 bases from J; bases unmatched to any gene: 6. CDR3 sequence: CAISLLAGVADTQYF. DNA for the CDR3: TGTGCCATCAGCTTACTAGCGGGAGTTGCAGATACGCAGTATTTT.

In this sample, this clonotype turned up a few times. The V and J genes are TRBV4-3 and TRBJ2-3, with 10 bases matching TRBD2. Per the germline V gene, CDR1 is LGHNA and CDR2 is YSLEER. CDR3 size: 17 residues. The V segment lost 3 bases and the J segment 5 bases; nucleotides outside the gene matches: 11. The CDR3 region is CASSHGGLAGVIDTQYF. DNA of the CDR3: TGCGCCAGCAGCCACGGAGGGCTAGCGGGAGTTATAGATACGCAGTATTTT.

This clonotype has ten or more counts. The chain recombines TRBV7-9 with TRBJ1-1, with D hard to call. Germline V gene data show CDR1 as SEHNR and CDR2 as FQNEAQ (reference sequence). Trimming shortened V by 1 base and J by 3 bases, and 6 bases separated the two germline ends. This CDR3 comprises 13 residues. In DNA form, the CDR3 reads TGTGCCAGCAGCTTAGTAGGTGACACTGAAGCTTTCTTT. As protein: CASSLVGDTEAFF.

This chain links TRBV20-1 with TRBJ2-1, with 7 bases that match TRBD2. This CDR3 spans 14 amino acids. Germline trimming cut 1 base from V and 6 bases from J; bases unmatched to any gene: 6. Per the germline V gene, CDR1 is DFQATT and CDR2 is SNEGSKA (reference sequence). CDR3 protein: CSARGLAVGNEQFF. Here the CDR3 DNA reads TGCAGTGCTAGAGGCCTAGCGGTCGGCAATGAGCAGTTCTTC.

The genes are TRBV20-1 and TRBJ2-5, with TRBD2 identical over 10 bases. The CDR3 sequence is 17 residues long. CDR1 and CDR2 from the germline V gene are DFQATT and SNEGSKA (reference sequence). The V and J ends lost 5 bases and 5 bases, in that order; junction bases with no gene match: 17. CDR3 amino acids: CSARTLAGEGHRETQYF. DNA for the CDR3: TGCAGTGCTCGTACCCTAGCGGGAGAGGGGCACAGGGAGACCCAGTACTTC.

The rearrangement joins TRBV11-1 to TRBJ2-3, with TRBD2 identical over 7 bases. In germline, CDR1 is SGHAT, CDR2 FQDESV (reference sequence). V lost 0 bases to trimming and J lost 2 bases; unmatched junction nucleotides: 11. CDR3 size: 18 residues. The DNA for the CDR3 is TGTGCCAGCAGCTTAGCCCACTCCGGGACTACCAACACAGATACGCAGTATTTT. Translation gives CASSLAHSGTTNTDTQYF.

The V gene is TRBV5-1, the J gene TRBJ2-6; 8 positions match TRBD1. This CDR3 has 17 residues. In germline, CDR1 is SGHRS, CDR2 YFSETQ. Trimming removed 2 bases from V and 2 bases from J; junction bases left unmatched: 6. The CDR3 nucleotides are TGCGCCAGCAGCTTAGGACAGGGAGGAGCTGGGGCCAACGTCCTGACTTTC. Amino acid sequence: CASSLGQGGAGANVLTF.

This clonotype was found a few times. The V and J genes are TRBV29-1 and TRBJ2-1; the match to TRBD2 covers 7 bases. The CDR3 is made up of 14 amino acids. V shed 8 bases and J 0 bases; nucleotides not matched to a gene: 7. Germline-derived CDR1 and CDR2 are SQVTM and ANQGSEA. CDR3 bases: TGCAGCTTAAAAGGCGGGAGCTCCTACAATGAGCAGTTCTTC. Residues: CSLKGGSSYNEQFF.

This clonotype was observed at least ten times. The chain has TRBV29-1 and TRBJ2-1; TRBD2 matches 8 bases. This CDR3 contains 12 residues. Germline V CDR1 and CDR2: SQVTM, ANQGSEA. The V segment lost 7 bases and the J segment 7 bases; nucleotides outside the gene matches: 6. The CDR3 region has the DNA TGCAGCGGGACGGGACTAGGGAATGAGCAGTTCTTC. This gives the protein CSGTGLGNEQFF.

This clonotype was found a few times. The chain joins TRBV7-9 to TRBJ1-5; 8 bases are shared with TRBD1. CDR1 and CDR2 (germline): SEHNR, FQNEAQ (reference sequence). This CDR3 has 14 residues. J lost 5 bases, V lost 5 bases, and 5 bases had no gene match. CDR3 protein: CASSPGTGDQPQHF. Here the CDR3 DNA reads TGTGCCAGCAGCCCTGGGACAGGCGATCAGCCCCAGCATTTT.

The rearrangement uses TRBV20-1 and TRBJ2-3; TRBD2 agrees at 14 bases. CDR3 length: 15 amino acids. The germline gives CDR1 DFQATT, CDR2 SNEGSKA (reference sequence). After removal of 5 bases from V and 4 bases from J, the junction contained 5 bases not matched to a gene. CDR3 nucleotide sequence: TGCAGTGCTCCTCCGGGACTAGCGGGAGCAGATACGCAGTATTTT. Translation: CSAPPGLAGADTQYF.

There are a few counts of this clonotype. The chain couples TRBV12-3 or TRBV12-4 to TRBJ2-7, with 11 bases lining up with TRBD2. CDR3 size: 15 residues. V shed 5 bases and J 4 bases; nucleotides not matched to a gene: 7. CDR3 nucleotides: TGTGCCAGCAGTAACATAGCGGGAGGGCAGTACGAGCAGTACTTC. The encoded protein is CASSNIAGGQYEQYF.

In this sample, this clonotype turned up many times. Mismatch with germline at one junction end may stem from a read error. The chain uses TRBV7-2 and TRBJ2-1; D is ambiguous. This CDR3 contains 13 residues. Germline V gene lookup returns CDR1 SGHTA and CDR2 FQGNSA. The CDR3 protein is CASSLGSDNEQFF. The CDR3 nucleotides read TGTGCTAGCAGCTTGGGGTCAGACAATGAGCAGTTCTTC.

On this clonotype: A read error may explain this, as a much larger clone is one base away. The chain is built from TRBV28 and TRBJ2-1, with D maybe TRBD1 (5 bases). Germline CDR1 reads MDHEN; CDR2 reads SYDVKM. The CDR3 totals 15 residues. Trimming removed 8 bases from V and 0 bases from J, with 14 bases in between. CDR3 sequence reads: CASVTARSSYNEQFF. In DNA, the CDR3 is TGTGCCAGCGTGACAGCGAGGAGCTCCTACAATGAGCAGTTCTTC.

This clonotype was recorded a few times. CDR3 bases: TGTGCCAGCAGCTTAGTGGGCGGGACTTTCCGGTCAGAGACCCAGTACTTC. Protein: CASSLVGGTFRSETQYF. The chain recombines TRBV7-2 with TRBJ2-5, with D maybe TRBD2 (6 bases). Trimming cost V 1 base and J 4 bases, with 19 bases left between them. The CDR3 length is 17 residues. Looked up from germline, CDR1 is SGHTA and CDR2 is FQGNSA.

This clonotype was counted between two and nine times. V gene TRBV5-1 combines with J gene TRBJ2-7; D is uncertain. The germline CDR1 and CDR2 sequences are SGHRS and YFSETQ. The CDR3 is 13 residues long. With 5 bases removed from V and 7 bases from J, the gap between germline ends came to 16 bases. Here the CDR3 reads CASSSTPESEQYF. CDR3 nucleotide sequence: TGCGCCAGCAGTTCGACACCCGAAAGTGAGCAGTACTTC.